This T cell receptor (beta chain) was identified in a study of vaccination effects on CD4 cells after COVID-19. Across the whole study: Of the BNT162b2 and mRNA-1273 vaccines, participants received two doses of one or the other.

A single count supports this clone. The antigen is not known. The CDR3 sequence is 13 residues long. V lost 6 bases, J lost 1 base, and 9 bases lay in between. Germline V gene sequence: CDR1 SNHLY, CDR2 FYNNEI. Researchers isolated CD4+ T cells once about eleven days of culture had elapsed. Vaccine recipients had no previous SARS-CoV-2 infection; their nucleocapsid antibodies were negative. Profiled with immunoSEQ multiplex PCR; TCRdb holds only in-frame clones, not every one. Of about 70,000 clones listed, 77% are singletons. This rearrangement joins TRBV2 to TRBJ1-1; D unclear. This receptor was obtained from a human donor who received a COVID-19 vaccine. This specimen consisted of CD4+ T cells from PBMCs cultured without peptide, obtained before COVID-19 vaccination. This chain's CDR3 is CASRPPANTEAFF. The CDR3 region has the DNA TGTGCCAGCAGACCCCCGGCGAACACTGAAGCTTTCTTT.